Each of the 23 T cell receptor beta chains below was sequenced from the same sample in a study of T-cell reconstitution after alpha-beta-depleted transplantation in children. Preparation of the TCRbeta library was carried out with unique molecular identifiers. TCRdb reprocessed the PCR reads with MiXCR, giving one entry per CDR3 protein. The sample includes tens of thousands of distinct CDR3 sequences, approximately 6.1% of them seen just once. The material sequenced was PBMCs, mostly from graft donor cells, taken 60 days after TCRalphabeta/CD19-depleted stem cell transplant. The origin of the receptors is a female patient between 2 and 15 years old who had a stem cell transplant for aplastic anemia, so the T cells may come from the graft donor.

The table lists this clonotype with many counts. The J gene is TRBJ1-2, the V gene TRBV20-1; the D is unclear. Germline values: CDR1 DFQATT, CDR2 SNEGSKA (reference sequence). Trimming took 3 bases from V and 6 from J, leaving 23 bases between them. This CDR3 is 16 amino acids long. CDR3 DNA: TGCAGTGCTAGGCACCAGAAACCAACGGGAATTCATGGCTACACCTTC. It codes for CSARHQKPTGIHGYTF.

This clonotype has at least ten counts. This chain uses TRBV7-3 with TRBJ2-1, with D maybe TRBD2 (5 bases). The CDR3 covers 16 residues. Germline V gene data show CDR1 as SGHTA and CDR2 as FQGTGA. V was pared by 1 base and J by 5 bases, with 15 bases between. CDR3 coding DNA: TGTGCCAGCAGCTTAAACTCGGGGTCAACCCACAATGAGCAGTTCTTC. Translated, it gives CASSLNSGSTHNEQFF.

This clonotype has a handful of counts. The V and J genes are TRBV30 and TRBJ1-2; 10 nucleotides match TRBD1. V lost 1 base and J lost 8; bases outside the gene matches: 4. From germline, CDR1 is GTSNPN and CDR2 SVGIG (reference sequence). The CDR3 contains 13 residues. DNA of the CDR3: TGTGCCTGGAGTGGACAGGGGGCGAAGGGCTACACCTTC. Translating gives CAWSGQGAKGYTF.

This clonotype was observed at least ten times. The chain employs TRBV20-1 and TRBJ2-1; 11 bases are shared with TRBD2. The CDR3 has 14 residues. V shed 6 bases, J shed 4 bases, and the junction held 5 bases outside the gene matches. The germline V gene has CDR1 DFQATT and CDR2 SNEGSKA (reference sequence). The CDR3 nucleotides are TGCAGTGCCCCTAGCGGGAGGACGTACAATGAGCAGTTCTTC. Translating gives CSAPSGRTYNEQFF.

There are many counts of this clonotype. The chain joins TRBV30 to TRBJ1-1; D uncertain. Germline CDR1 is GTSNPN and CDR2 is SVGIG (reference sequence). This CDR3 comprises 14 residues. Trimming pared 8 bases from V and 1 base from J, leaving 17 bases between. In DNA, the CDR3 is TGTGCCCTGAACCTGGCGGCGACGAACACTGAAGCTTTCTTT. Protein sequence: CALNLAATNTEAFF.

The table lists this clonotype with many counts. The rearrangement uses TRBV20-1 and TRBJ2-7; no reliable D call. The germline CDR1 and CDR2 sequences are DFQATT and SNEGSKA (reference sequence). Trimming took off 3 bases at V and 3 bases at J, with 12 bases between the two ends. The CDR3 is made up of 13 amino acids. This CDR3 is CSARIQGSYEQYF. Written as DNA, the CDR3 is TGCAGTGCTAGGATTCAAGGCAGCTACGAGCAGTACTTC.

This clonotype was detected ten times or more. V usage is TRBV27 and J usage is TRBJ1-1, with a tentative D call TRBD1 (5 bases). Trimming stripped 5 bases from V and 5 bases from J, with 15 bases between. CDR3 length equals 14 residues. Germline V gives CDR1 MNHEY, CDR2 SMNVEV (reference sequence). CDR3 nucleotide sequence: TGTGCCAGCAGTCGATATGGGGGGGGAACTGAAGCTTTCTTT. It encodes CASSRYGGGTEAFF.

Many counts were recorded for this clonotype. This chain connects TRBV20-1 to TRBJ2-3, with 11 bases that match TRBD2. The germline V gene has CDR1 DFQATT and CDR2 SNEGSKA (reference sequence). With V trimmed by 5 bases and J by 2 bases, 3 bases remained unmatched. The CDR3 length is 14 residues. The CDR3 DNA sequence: TGCAGTGCTGTAGCGGGGGGGCCCACAGATACGCAGTATTTT. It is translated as CSAVAGGPTDTQYF.

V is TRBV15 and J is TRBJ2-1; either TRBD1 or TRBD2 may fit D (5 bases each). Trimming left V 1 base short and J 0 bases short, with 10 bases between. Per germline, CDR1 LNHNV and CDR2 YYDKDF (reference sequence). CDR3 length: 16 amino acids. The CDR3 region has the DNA TGTGCCACCAGCAGAGGTGGGGGTCTCTCCTACAATGAGCAGTTCTTC. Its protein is CATSRGGGLSYNEQFF.

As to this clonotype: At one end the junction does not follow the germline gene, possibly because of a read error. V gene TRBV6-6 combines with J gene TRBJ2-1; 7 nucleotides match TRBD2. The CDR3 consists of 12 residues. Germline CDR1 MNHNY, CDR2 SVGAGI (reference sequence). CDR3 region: CASSGNYNEQFF. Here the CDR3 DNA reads TGCGCCAGCAGCGGGAACTACAATGAGCAGTTCTTC.

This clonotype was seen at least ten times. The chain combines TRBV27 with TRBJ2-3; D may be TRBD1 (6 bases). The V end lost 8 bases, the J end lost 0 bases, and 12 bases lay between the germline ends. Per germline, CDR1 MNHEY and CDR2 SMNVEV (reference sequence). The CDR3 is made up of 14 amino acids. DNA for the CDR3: TGTGCCAGCGAAGAGGGGGAAAGCACAGATACGCAGTATTTT. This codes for CASEEGESTDTQYF.

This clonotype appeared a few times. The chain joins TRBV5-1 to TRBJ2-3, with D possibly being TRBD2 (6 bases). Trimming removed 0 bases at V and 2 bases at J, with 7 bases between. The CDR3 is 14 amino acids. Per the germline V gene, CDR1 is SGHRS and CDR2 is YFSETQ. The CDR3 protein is CASSLGGVTDTQYF. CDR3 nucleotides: TGCGCCAGCAGCTTGGGCGGGGTCACAGATACGCAGTATTTT.

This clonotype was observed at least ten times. CDR3 protein: CSASRGRAHNEQFF. As DNA, the CDR3 is TGCAGTGCTAGTCGGGGGAGGGCACACAATGAGCAGTTCTTC. J is TRBJ2-1 and V is TRBV20-1; the match to TRBD2 covers 7 bases. This CDR3 is 14 amino acids long. V lost 3 bases, J lost 5 bases, and 7 bases stayed unmatched. CDR1 is DFQATT and CDR2 is SNEGSKA in the germline V gene (reference sequence).

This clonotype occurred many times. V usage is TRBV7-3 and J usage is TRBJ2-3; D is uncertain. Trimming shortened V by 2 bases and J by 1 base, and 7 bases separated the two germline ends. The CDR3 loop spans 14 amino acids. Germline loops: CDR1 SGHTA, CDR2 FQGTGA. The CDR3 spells CASSLVGGTDTQYF. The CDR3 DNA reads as TGTGCCAGCAGCTTAGTCGGCGGCACAGATACGCAGTATTTT.

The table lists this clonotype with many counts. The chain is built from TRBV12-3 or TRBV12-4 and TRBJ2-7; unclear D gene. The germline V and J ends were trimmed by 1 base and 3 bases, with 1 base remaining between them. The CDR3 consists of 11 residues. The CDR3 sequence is CASSLVYEQYF. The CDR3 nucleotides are TGTGCCAGCAGTTTAGTCTACGAGCAGTACTTC.

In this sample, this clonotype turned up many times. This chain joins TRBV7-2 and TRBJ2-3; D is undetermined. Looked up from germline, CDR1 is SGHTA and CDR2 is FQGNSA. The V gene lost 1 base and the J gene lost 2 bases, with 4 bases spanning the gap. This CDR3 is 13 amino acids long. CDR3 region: CASSLVSTDTQYF. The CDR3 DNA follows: TGTGCCAGCAGCTTAGTTTCCACAGATACGCAGTATTTT.

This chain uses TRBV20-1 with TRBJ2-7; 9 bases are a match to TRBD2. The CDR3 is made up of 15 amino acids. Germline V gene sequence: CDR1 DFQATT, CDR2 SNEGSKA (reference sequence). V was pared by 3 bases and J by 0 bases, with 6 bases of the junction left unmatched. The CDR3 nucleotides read TGCAGTGCTAGGGAAGGCGGGAGGGCCTCCTACGAGCAGTACTTC. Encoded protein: CSAREGGRASYEQYF.

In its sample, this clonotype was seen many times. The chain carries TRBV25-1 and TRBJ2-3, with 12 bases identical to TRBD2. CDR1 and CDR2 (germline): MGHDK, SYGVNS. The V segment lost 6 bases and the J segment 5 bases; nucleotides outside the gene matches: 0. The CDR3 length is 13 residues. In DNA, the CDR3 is TGTGCCAGCAGGGGACTAGCGGGAGATACGCAGTATTTT. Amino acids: CASRGLAGDTQYF.

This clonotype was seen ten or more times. CDR3 nucleotides: TGTGCCAGCAGCTTAGGATCGCGTCAGCCCCAGCATTTT. Encoded protein: CASSLGSRQPQHF. The V call is TRBV7-2, the J call TRBJ1-5; D call uncertain. Germline lookup yields CDR1 SGHTA and CDR2 FQGNSA. Trimming removed 1 base at V and 6 bases at J, with 7 bases between. This CDR3 spans 13 amino acids. Supplemented by reference TRBV7-2 and TRBJ1-5, the full variable domain reads GAGVSQSPSNKVTEKGKDVELRCDPISGHTALYWYRQSLGQGLEFLIYFQGNSAPDKSGLPSDRFSAERTGGSVSTLTIQRTQQEDSAVYLCASSLGSRQPQHFGDGTRLSIL.

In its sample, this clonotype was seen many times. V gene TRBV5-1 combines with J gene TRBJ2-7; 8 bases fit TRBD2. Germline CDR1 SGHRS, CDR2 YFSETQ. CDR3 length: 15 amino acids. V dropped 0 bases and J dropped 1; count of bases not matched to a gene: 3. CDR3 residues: CASSLAASGSYEQYF. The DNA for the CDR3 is TGCGCCAGCAGCTTGGCCGCTAGCGGGTCCTACGAGCAGTACTTC.

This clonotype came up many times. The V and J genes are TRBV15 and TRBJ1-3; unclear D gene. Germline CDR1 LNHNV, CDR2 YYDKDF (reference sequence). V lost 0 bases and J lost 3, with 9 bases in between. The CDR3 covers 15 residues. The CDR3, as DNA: TGTGCCACCAGCAGAGATCGGGGTATTGGAAACACCATATATTTT. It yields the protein CATSRDRGIGNTIYF.

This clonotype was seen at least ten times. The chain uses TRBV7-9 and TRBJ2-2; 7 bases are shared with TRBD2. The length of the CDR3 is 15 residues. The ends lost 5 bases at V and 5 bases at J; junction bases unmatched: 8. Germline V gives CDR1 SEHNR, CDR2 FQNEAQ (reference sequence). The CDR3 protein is CASSLARGVTGELFF. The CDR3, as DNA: TGTGCCAGCAGCCTTGCCCGGGGGGTTACCGGGGAGCTGTTTTTT.

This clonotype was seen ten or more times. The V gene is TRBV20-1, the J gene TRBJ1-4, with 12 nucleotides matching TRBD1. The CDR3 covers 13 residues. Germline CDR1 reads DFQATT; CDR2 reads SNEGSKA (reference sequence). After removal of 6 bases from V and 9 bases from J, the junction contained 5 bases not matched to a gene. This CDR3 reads CSATGTGGKKLFF. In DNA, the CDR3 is TGCAGTGCAACCGGGACAGGGGGCAAAAAACTGTTTTTT.